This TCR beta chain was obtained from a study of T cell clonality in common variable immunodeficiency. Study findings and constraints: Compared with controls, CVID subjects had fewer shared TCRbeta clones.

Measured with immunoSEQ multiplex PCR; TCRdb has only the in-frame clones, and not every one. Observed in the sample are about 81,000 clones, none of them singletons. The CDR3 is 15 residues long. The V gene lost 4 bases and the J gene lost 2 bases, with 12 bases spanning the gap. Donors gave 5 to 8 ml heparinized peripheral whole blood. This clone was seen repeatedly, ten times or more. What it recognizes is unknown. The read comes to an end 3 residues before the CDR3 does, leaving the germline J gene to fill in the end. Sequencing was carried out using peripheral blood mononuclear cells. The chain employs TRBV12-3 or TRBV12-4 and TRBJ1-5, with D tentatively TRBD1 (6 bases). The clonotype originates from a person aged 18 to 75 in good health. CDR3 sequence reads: CASSSEGGGNQPQHF. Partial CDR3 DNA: TGTGCCAGCAGTTCCGAAGGGGGGGGCAATCAGCCC.